The 9 T cell receptor beta chains below all came from one sample that was sequenced in a study of T cells in Graves' hyperthyroidism and ophthalmopathy. Regions amplified from RNA transcripts were the TCR beta CDR3 regions. RT-PCR in the first round (using the HTBI primer set) targeted the TCR CDR3. TCRdb called the multiplex PCR reads again in MiXCR, with one record for every CDR3 protein. The table includes around 300,000 distinct CDR3 sequences, 14% detected once. What was sequenced was blood. The receptors originated from a woman aged 25-40 years with Graves' hyperthyroidism.

This clonotype was observed at least ten times. The chain combines TRBV28 with TRBJ2-4; 9 nucleotides align to TRBD2. With 7 bases clipped from V and 1 base from J, the junction kept 11 bases outside the gene matches. The CDR3 has 17 residues. Germline assignment: CDR1 MDHEN and CDR2 SYDVKM. The CDR3 reads CASTSWAGGLAKNIQYF. DNA of the CDR3: TGTGCCAGCACCTCCTGGGCGGGAGGGTTGGCCAAAAACATTCAGTACTTC.

In regard to this clonotype: At one end the junction does not follow the germline gene, possibly because of a read error. The chain recombines TRBV6-5 with TRBJ2-7; D call uncertain. The V gene's germline CDR1 is MNHEY and CDR2 SVGAGI. The CDR3 is 15 residues long. As DNA, the CDR3 is TGTGCCAGCAGTTATACCGCTGACGGATCCTACGGGCAGTACTTC. This gives the protein CASSYTADGSYGQYF.

This clonotype has at least ten counts. The chain joins TRBV24-1 to TRBJ1-5, with D unresolved. The CDR3 loop spans 16 amino acids. Germline V CDR1 and CDR2: KGHDR, SFDVKD. V was pared by 1 base and J by 1 base, with 10 bases between. CDR3 loop: CATSDFQATSNQPQHF. The DNA of the CDR3 is TGTGCCACCAGTGATTTTCAAGCGACAAGCAATCAGCCCCAGCATTTT.

This clonotype was seen ten or more times. This sequence joins TRBV28 and TRBJ2-1; TRBD2 is a possible D gene (6 bases). The CDR3 contains 16 residues. The germline gives CDR1 MDHEN, CDR2 SYDVKM. Trimming pared 4 bases from V and 10 bases from J, leaving 23 bases between. The CDR3 loop is CASSSLRREGRREQFF. CDR3 nucleotides: TGTGCCAGCAGTTCTCTTCGGCGGGAAGGGCGGCGGGAGCAGTTCTTC.

The J gene is TRBJ2-7, the V gene TRBV12-3 or TRBV12-4; 10 positions match TRBD2. The CDR3 extends over 14 amino acids. V lost 2 bases, J lost 6 bases, and 4 bases stayed unmatched. As DNA, the CDR3 is TGTGCCAGCAGTTTAACCAAGCGGGGGGGCGAGCAGTACTTC. Its translation is CASSLTKRGGEQYF.

This clonotype was detected a few times. The CDR3 does not close with the conserved phenylalanine or tryptophan, likely indicating a read error. The chain couples TRBV6-5 to TRBJ1-1, with D hard to call. CDR1 is MNHEY and CDR2 is SVGAGI in the germline V gene. Trimming left V 0 bases short and J 9 bases short, with 14 bases between. CDR3 length: 14 amino acids. CDR3 loop: CASSYSRNSGQAFL. In DNA, the CDR3 is TGTGCCAGCAGTTACTCGAGGAACAGTGGGCAAGCTTTCCTT.

In its sample, this clonotype was seen a few times. This sequence joins TRBV19 and TRBJ2-2; D unresolved. V was cut by 5 bases and J by 3 bases, with 7 bases left in between. Per the germline V gene, CDR1 is LNHDA and CDR2 is SQIVND (reference sequence). The CDR3 sequence is 13 residues long. CDR3 sequence: CASSPHYTGELFF. The CDR3 nucleotides are TGTGCCAGTAGTCCGCATTACACCGGGGAGCTGTTTTTT.

Turning to this clonotype: The junction and the germline gene differ at one end; a read error may be behind it. This chain joins TRBV27 and TRBJ2-7, with a weak D call TRBD1 (6 bases). The germline CDR1 and CDR2 sequences are MNHEY and SMNVEV (reference sequence). The CDR3 has 13 residues. As DNA, the CDR3 is TGTGCCAGCAGAAGGGACAACGCCTACGAGCAGTGCTTC. Protein sequence: CASRRDNAYEQCF.

This clonotype was counted many times. DNA for the CDR3: TGTGCCAGCAGAGGGGGGACTAGCGGAACCGGGGAGCTGTTTTTT. This gives the protein CASRGGTSGTGELFF. The chain uses TRBV6-1 and TRBJ2-2; 11 positions agree with TRBD2. J was trimmed by 5 bases and V by 6 bases; bases with no gene match: 5. The CDR3 contains 15 residues. CDR1 and CDR2 from the germline V gene are MNHNS and SASEGT.